This TCR beta chain originates from a study of cytomegalovirus exposure and HLA in healthy donors. PCR used 60 Vbeta primers and 13 Jbeta primers. Clones were sequenced by immunoSEQ multiplex PCR, and TCRdb holds only the in-frame ones, with some missing. The sample shows roughly 86,000 clones, around three quarters of them seen only once. In germline, CDR1 is SGHDT, CDR2 YYEEEE. This CDR3 spans 16 amino acids. Losses at the gene ends were 2 bases for V and 7 bases for J; bases not matched to a gene: 14. The clonotype originates from a man aged 60 to 75 in good health and CMV-seronegative. The V gene is TRBV5-6, the J gene TRBJ1-2, with 7 bases that match TRBD1. Sample: PBMCs. CDR3: CASSLVGQGVSTGYTF. CDR3 bases: TGTGCCAGCAGCTTAGTGGGGCAGGGGGTCTCCACTGGCTACACCTTC.